Described below is a single T cell receptor (beta chain) sequence and its context. Its antigen is unknown. Per-nucleotide qualities are absent, and no much larger clonotype sits a single base away. Library creation used the immunoSEQ multiplex PCR assay. A mixture of 60 forward primers for TCR Vbeta segments and 13 reverse primers for TCR Jbeta segments was used in the multiplex PCR. The CDR3 region of rearranged TCR beta genes was amplified from genomic DNA by a multiplex PCR assay. The amplified TCR beta libraries were sequenced on the Illumina HiSeq System as 87-base-pair reads. From the authors' description of their analysis: In a later analysis, around 80 million unique TCR beta chains were counted across the 500 to 700 repertoires, and approximately 11 million of these chains were shared by at least two donors. To remove PCR and sequencing errors, raw reads were error-corrected and collapsed into unique sequences using a nearest-neighbor algorithm that merged closely related sequences. CDR3 sequences were aligned to IMGT reference sequences to assign V, D and J gene segments. For a sequence to be retained, a match of at least six nucleotides was required to both a V gene segment and a J gene segment. Rearrangements were called productive when the CDR3 lacked stop codons and stayed in frame with V and J; all others were non-productive. CDR3 was defined according to IMGT convention as the region running from the second conserved V-encoded cysteine to the conserved J-encoded phenylalanine. The earlier analysis of 550 to 650 of the donors excluded any sequence lacking an unambiguous match to a single V gene segment. In an earlier analysis of 450 to 700 of the donors, V segments were called functional above 56.7% productive rearrangements and were called segregating when the between-donor standard deviation exceeded 5%. A statistical classification framework was built to diagnose cytomegalovirus status from the catalog of TCR beta chain sequences. V and J gene assignment, in a later analysis, came from comparing TCR nucleotide sequences with IMGT/GENE-DB human TR gene sequences. In a later analysis, CDR3 sequences and most-parsimonious VDJ recombination scenarios were assigned using the TCRdist pipeline. In a later analysis, each TCR beta chain was defined by its CDR3 amino acid sequence together with its V-gene family, and reads lacking a unique V-gene family were excluded. As a way to deal with suspected cross-contamination and a sequencing artifact, a later analysis dropped approximately 570 nucleotide sequences that were highly shared and had low generation probability. A later analysis calculated a clonal expansion index for each public chain from normalized within-repertoire ranks of inferred template counts. Generation probabilities in a later analysis came from a VDJ recombination model fitted to out-of-frame rearrangements, and those results were checked against IGoR. In a later analysis, hypergeometric tests were used to score TCR-TCR, TCR-HLA and TCR-CMV co-occurrence, with a repertoire-size bias correction applied to TCR pairs. False discovery rates were estimated in a later analysis by permuting HLA or CMV assignments 20 times. In a later analysis, co-occurring TCRs were grouped with DBSCAN, and TCRdist sequence similarity was added when clustering was performed within HLA-allele-positive subsets. Repertoires with fewer than 30,000 or more than 120,000 public chains, plus five repertoires with anomalous nucleotide sharing, were excluded from co-occurrence clustering. Held by TCRdb, this immuneACCESS table contains in-frame sequences only and omits some clones. Under half of the omission traces to an unresolved V gene where checked; the cause of the rest is unknown. That table furnishes V, J and clone size, whereas the DNA furnished D and trimming. The sample table lists more than 55,000 clones, roughly four fifths of them with a count of one. Approximately 4.3% of the sample belongs to the ten largest clones.

The cohort consisted of 600 to 700 healthy bone marrow donors. At the time of sampling, all cohort members were nominally healthy, though unrecorded immune exposures were likely present. The donor tested CMV seronegative, placing the donor among the 350 or so seronegative members of the cohort. A peripheral blood sample was provided by each donor, and peripheral blood mononuclear cells were used for TCR beta sequencing. The Qiagen DNeasy Blood Extraction Kit was used to extract genomic DNA from the blood cell samples. Per the germline V gene, SGHTA is the CDR1 and FQGNSA is the CDR2. From V the trimming removes 6 bases and from J it removes 1 base, while the gene matches leave 3 bases of the junction unaccounted for. There are 13 amino acids in the CDR3, from cysteine to phenylalanine inclusive. The DNA shown is the 39-base CDR3, in frame from base 1. These data originate in a study of cytomegalovirus exposure and HLA in healthy donors (dated by TCRdb to the late 2010s). In the study overall: In an earlier analysis of 450 to 750 of the donors, 276 Gb of sequence data and 90 million to 120 million unique TCR beta sequences from about 180 million T cells were reported. About 330 gigabases of sequencing data and 75 million to 85 million unique TCR sequences made up an early release that covered approximately 650 HLA-typed donors. Among the roughly 400 genotyped donors, roughly 80% belonged to the genetic ancestry cluster associated with self-reported Caucasian donors. The study aimed to test whether cataloging public T cell receptors could reveal signatures of past pathogen exposure. Using immunosequencing, the study profiled T cell repertoires from roughly 650 subjects and related those repertoires to cytomegalovirus serostatus. In addition to the first cohort of 666 subjects, a separate validation cohort of 120 different subjects was used. The study combined high-throughput TCR immunosequencing, statistical association of individual TCRs with disease status, and machine learning to predict cytomegalovirus infection status. A later analysis re-analyzed previously published TCR beta repertoires from 660 or so donors and added high-resolution HLA genotyping to study TCR occurrence patterns. In the later analysis, no new phenotypic data were used to find candidate immune exposures; instead, reliance was placed on TCR beta sequences and their occurrence across donors. In an earlier analysis of a few hundred of the donors, high-throughput TCR beta sequencing was used to judge whether each TCR beta V gene segment behaved as functional or pseudogenic. Donor age, sex, ethnicity and CMV serostatus were compiled alongside the repertoire data. A later genetic analysis used genome-wide SNP genotypes for 398 of the 666 donors, treating that subset as a discovery cohort. Every repertoire in the discovery cohort had been generated on one and the same sequencing platform. HLA typing included class I and class II loci at four-digit resolution. The number of typed donors differed by locus: about 629-630 for A, B, C, DRB1 and DQB1; 500 to 550 for DQA1; approximately 610 for DPA1; and 450 to 480 for DPB1. A handful of DR-DQ haplotypes were handled as single units for association and clustering because linkage in the cohort was strong. Among over 350 genotyped donors of the cohort, an average of about 240,000 unique TCR beta nucleotide sequences were sequenced per donor, roughly 20% of them non-productive. The investigation overall reported the following: Compared with equally common non-associated chains, HLA-associated TCR beta chains in a later analysis were more clonally expanded and had lower generation probabilities. Some IMGT-functional V segments, including TRBV6-2 and TRBV6-3, could not be distinguished by the 87-base-pair reads and were therefore excluded. A later analysis associated about 17,000 TCR beta sequences with specific HLA alleles at a false discovery rate of 0.05. According to a later genetic analysis, donors in an Asian-associated ancestry cluster had fewer N-insertions in productive TCRs than the approximately 700-donor mean. A group of highly shared sequence variants was considered likely to be a technical artifact of the sequencing pipeline. HLA typing was unavailable for some donors at each locus, so association tests used only the typed subset. In an earlier analysis of 587 of the donors, most TCR beta V segments appeared in productive rearrangements about 87% or about 30% of the time, broadly matching IMGT annotations. A few of the identified cytomegalovirus-associated TCR beta chains were confirmed in vitro to be specific for cytomegalovirus antigens. Over 15 rarely observed V segments, including chromosome 9 orphons, were excluded from the earlier analysis of almost 600 of the donors because counts were too low. In a later genetic analysis, a missense DCLRE1C variant was associated with V-gene and J-gene trimming of TCR beta chains, and the association was replicated in an independent cohort. Presence/absence analyses assumed roughly uniform sequencing depth across donors, an assumption that may not hold. The study listed over 150 TCR beta chains as associated with cytomegalovirus. Linkage disequilibrium might explain the correlated functional status among segregating V segments, but an unknown experimental factor could not be excluded. The only immune exposure information available for the cohort was CMV serostatus. This cohort had only TCR beta chains sequenced, and the lack of alpha or paired-chain data limited which features could be detected. Most CMV-associated TCR beta chains appeared to be HLA-restricted in a later analysis, and the HLA associations seemed to be driven largely by CMV exposure. Strong co-occurrence of HLA alleles, especially DR and DQ, made assigning TCR associations to individual alleles difficult. A later analysis reported that several top co-occurrence clusters appeared linked to parvovirus B19, influenza, CMV and Epstein-Barr virus. A further reported finding was that TCR beta sequences accurately predicted the HLA-A and HLA-B alleles for most subjects in the first cohort. Most TCR sequences were seen in very few donors, while some public TCRs were found in many individuals. It was suggested by the authors that the approach could potentially be generalized to other disease states and immunological phenotypes. In a later analysis, TCR association rates were found to vary across HLA loci, with the most associated TCRs seen for DRB1 alleles and the fewest for HLA-C alleles. The classifier was reported to diagnose cytomegalovirus status with high specificity and sensitivity in both the original and validation cohorts.

The rearranged segments are TRBV7-2 and TRBJ2-7, and TRBD2 aligns with 7 junction nucleotides. Source material: PBMCs. The clonotype was recovered from a man aged 25 to 40 in good health and CMV-seronegative. The bases are TGTGCCAGCAGGGTAGCGGGTTCCTACGAGCAGTACTTC. This is translated as CASRVAGSYEQYF.